A single T cell receptor (beta chain) is shown here with its context. Its cognate antigen is unknown. Regarding time point: newly diagnosed GD, antithyroid drugs for less than 3 months. RNA isolated from PBMCs was used to make the TCR library. Combining iRepertoire HTBI primers with Arm-PCR of CDR3 regions, the authors built TCR beta libraries. TCRdb re-called the multiplex PCR reads with MiXCR, one entry per CDR3 protein. The sample includes 540,000 or so distinct CDR3 sequences, roughly 13% of them seen just once. The data are from a study of regulatory T cells in long-lasting Graves disease. Study-level points and caveats: Persistent Graves' patients showed reduced TCR diversity versus newly diagnosed patients.

This sample was also put to use in a study of T cells in Graves' hyperthyroidism and ophthalmopathy. From that paper: The model foresaw ophthalmopathy a median roughly 6.6 months prior to onset.

Sample: peripheral blood mononuclear cells (PBMCs), taken at new diagnosis, from a patient treated with antithyroid drugs. This receptor was taken from a man between 25 and 39 years old with Graves disease.

CDR3 coding DNA: TGCAGTGCTAGCTCTAGCGGGAGGGCCTTGGCGCACTCCTACAATGAGCAGTTCTTC. Amino acid sequence: CSASSSGRALAHSYNEQFF. This chain connects TRBV20-1 to TRBJ2-1; 12 nucleotides agree with TRBD2. J was trimmed by 0 bases and V by 3 bases; bases with no gene match: 12. The length of the CDR3 is 19 residues. The germline V gene encodes CDR1 DFQATT and CDR2 SNEGSKA (reference sequence).